This T cell receptor (beta chain) was captured by sequencing in a study of naive CD8 T cells in extremely preterm neonates (TCRdb year 2017). Regarding the study in general: TCRbeta CDR3 repertoires of sorted naive CD8+ T cells were compared across four age groups: extremely preterm neonates, term neonates, young children and adults. The research as a whole found: The authors noted a small sample size and variable productive template counts among preterm samples as limitations. A larger fraction of CDR3 nucleotide sequences was shared among preterm neonates (2.7%) than among term neonates (around 0.4%), young children (around 0.03%) and adults (approximately 0.01%). Compared with the older groups, preterm CDR3s were shorter and closer to germline, carrying fewer N additions and showing less junctional trimming. Preterm neonates had significantly lower iChao1 richness than all other age groups (p < 0.05) and an even clone distribution, indicating a less rich repertoire. To track T cell development within individuals, the authors urged prospective longitudinal studies of preterm and term neonates.

TCRbeta CDR3 regions were amplified from genomic DNA by a two-step, bias-controlled multiplex PCR. Primers specific for every TRBV and TRBJ gene segment were used in the multiplex PCR. TCRbeta repertoire data were generated with the immunoSEQ Assay. As for how the authors treated the data: To merge closely related sequences, reads went through filtering and clustering using a relative-frequency ratio and a modified nearest-neighbor algorithm. V, D and J gene assignments for CDR3 sequences followed IMGT annotation. Template counts were corrected for PCR amplification bias by normalization and were quantified against synthetic TCR CDR3 analog sequences. Analyses were restricted to unique productive sequences, meaning in-frame CDR3 sequences without stop codons. Clonality, defined as 1 minus Pielou's evenness, and iChao1 richness were computed with the immunoSEQ Analyzer software. JMP was used for statistical testing, with Student's t-test or a non-parametric test applied depending on Shapiro-Wilk normality results. What TCRdb holds here is the immuneACCESS table cut down to in-frame rearrangements. Part of the clones is not present; checked against another copy, under half of the missing clones reflect an unresolved V gene, and the others are unexplained. Clone size and the V and J calls come from that table; the DNA yielded D and trimming. This sample lists about 7,300 clones; around 90% were detected once. Together, the top ten hold around 0.5% of the sample.

With regard to this clone: Its antigen specificity is not known. Base qualities are not provided; no much larger clone lies one nucleotide away.

The CDR1 and CDR2 encoded by the germline V gene (reference sequence) are LNHDA and SQIVND. There are 15 amino acids in the CDR3, from cysteine to phenylalanine inclusive. Just CDR3 DNA is preserved here, 45 bases in frame from base 1. Unmatched junction bases come to 4, with V trimmed by 5 bases and J by 0 bases. The term cord blood was obtained from about five elective full-term cesarean deliveries at roughly 37-41 weeks of gestation that occurred without labor or rupture of membranes. Pregnancies with fetal demise, active maternal HSV infection or known maternal HIV infection were excluded from the study. A FACSAria III cell sorter was used to sort live, Annexin V-negative naive CD8+ T cells (CD3+CD8+CD45RA+CCR7+). Each sample yielded between roughly 19,000 and 110,000 sorted naive CD8+ T cells. Mixed venous-arterial cord blood was collected with preassembled standardized sampling kits. Cord blood was kept at room temperature and processed within 4 hours of collection. Ficoll-Paque density gradient centrifugation of diluted blood was used to isolate mononuclear cells. Mononuclear cells were cryopreserved in approximately 10% DMSO with about 90% FBS and stored long term at -150°C before sorting. After thawing, cells were stained with Annexin V along with antibodies against CD3, CD8, CCR7 and CD45RA. The DNeasy Blood and Tissue Kit was used to extract genomic DNA from sorted cell pellets that had been snap-frozen.

Sequencing input: naive CD8+ T cells from cord blood. The TCR comes from a newborn in good health. Recombination connected TRBV19 to TRBJ1-5; 7 bases in the middle match TRBD1. The sequence in DNA is TGTGCCAGTAGTGCAGACAGGGATAGCAATCAGCCCCAGCATTTT. Translated, it gives CASSADRDSNQPQHF.